These 27 T cell receptor beta chains were all obtained from the same sample, sequenced in a study of blood T cell repertoires in COVID-19. Profiling relied on immunoSEQ multiplex PCR, and the TCRdb table lists in-frame clones only, not all of them. The table shows about 310,000 clones, with more than 85% occurring only once. Sequenced: peripheral blood. All receptors derive from a man in his 70s with acute or convalescent COVID-19.

The chain recombines TRBV10-3 with TRBJ2-2, with unresolved D. There are 12 residues in the CDR3. Germline-derived CDR1 and CDR2 are ENHRY and SYGVKD. V dropped 10 bases and J dropped 5 bases, with 11 bases sitting between them. Written as DNA, the CDR3 is TGTGCCAACTCGCCCCCAACCGGGGAGCTGTTTTTT. It encodes CANSPPTGELFF.

The chain uses TRBV11-2 and TRBJ2-7, with 7 nucleotides matching TRBD1. The CDR3 has 15 amino acids. CDR1 SGHAT and CDR2 FQNNGV come from the germline V gene. V trimming: 5 bases; J trimming: 3 bases; junction bases outside the gene matches: 10. The CDR3 loop is CASSITGAGNYEQYF. In nucleotides, the CDR3 is TGTGCCAGCAGCATCACAGGGGCTGGGAACTACGAGCAGTACTTC.

The V gene is TRBV7-9, the J gene TRBJ2-6; D is perhaps TRBD2 (6 bases). Germline CDR1 and CDR2: SEHNR and FQNEAQ (reference sequence). This CDR3 is built from 15 residues. Trimming removed 5 bases from V and 2 bases from J, with 10 bases in between. The CDR3 sequence is CASSRPGAGANVLTF. CDR3 nucleotide sequence: TGTGCCAGCAGCCGTCCGGGGGCTGGGGCCAACGTCCTGACTTTC.

V gene TRBV4-1 combines with J gene TRBJ2-1, with 10 bases identical to TRBD1. V was pared by 2 bases and J by 9 bases, with 10 bases of the junction left unmatched. The germline gives CDR1 MGHRA, CDR2 YSYEKL. The CDR3 runs to 16 residues. The DNA for the CDR3 is TGCGCCAGCAGCCAATCCGGGACAGGGGCGCCAGGTGAGCAGTTCTTC. Translated, it gives CASSQSGTGAPGEQFF.

CDR3 in amino acids: CAITPVRERASTDTQYF. CDR3 DNA sequence: TGTGCCATCACCCCAGTCAGGGAGCGGGCTAGCACAGATACGCAGTATTTT. The rearrangement joins TRBV10-3 to TRBJ2-3, with D possibly matching TRBD2 (6 bases). With 7 bases removed from V and 0 bases from J, the gap between germline ends came to 20 bases. The CDR3 is 17 amino acids. CDR1 and CDR2 (germline): ENHRY, SYGVKD.

The chain links TRBV25-1 to TRBJ1-5, with D possibly TRBD1 on 5 matching bases. Per germline, CDR1 MGHDK and CDR2 SYGVNS. The CDR3 is 15 amino acids. Trimming cost V 1 base and J 8 bases, with 15 bases left between them. The CDR3: CASSESGFDCEPQHF. The CDR3 region has the DNA TGTGCCAGCAGTGAATCAGGGTTCGACTGTGAGCCCCAGCATTTT. The variable domain in full, with the rest retrieved from reference TRBV25-1 and TRBJ1-5, is EADIYQTPRYLVIGTGKKITLECSQTMGHDKMYWYQQDPGMELHLIHYSYGVNSTEKGDLSSESTVSRIRTEHFPLTLESARPSHTSQYLCASSESGFDCEPQHFGDGTRLSIL.

The chain combines TRBV10-3 with TRBJ1-5, with D perhaps TRBD1 (6 bases). CDR3 size: 13 residues. Germline V gives CDR1 ENHRY, CDR2 SYGVKD. Trimming left V 0 bases short and J 9 bases short, with 9 bases between. Written as DNA, the CDR3 is TGTGCCATCAGTGAGTCGCAGGGGTTGCCCCAGCATTTT. It encodes CAISESQGLPQHF.

V and J are TRBV18 and TRBJ2-3; TRBD2 is a possible D gene (9 bases). Germline CDR1 and CDR2: KGHSH and LQKENI. The V end was cut by 5 bases, the J end by 0 bases, with 24 bases between. This CDR3 is built from 19 residues. Here the CDR3 reads CASSKTGVRLAESTDTQYF. CDR3 in DNA: TGTGCCAGCTCAAAGACAGGGGTAAGACTAGCGGAGAGCACAGATACGCAGTATTTT. Full variable domain (missing parts from reference TRBV18 and TRBJ2-3): NAGVMQNPRHLVRRRGQEARLRCSPMKGHSHVYWYRQLPEEGLKFMVYLQKENIIDESGMPKERFSAEFPKEGPSILRIQQVVRGDSAAYFCASSKTGVRLAESTDTQYFGPGTRLTVL.

The V and J genes are TRBV6-5 and TRBJ1-5; TRBD1 might be the D (5 bases). The CDR3 covers 15 residues. V lost 5 bases to trimming and J lost 1 base, with 12 bases between them. Germline loops: CDR1 MNHEY, CDR2 SVGAGI. CDR3 sequence reads: CASSQPQASNQPQHF. The CDR3 region has the DNA TGTGCCAGCAGTCAGCCACAGGCCAGCAATCAGCCCCAGCATTTT.

Details on this clone: Distinct nucleotide sequences in the sample also encode this CDR3. This chain links TRBV18 with TRBJ1-2, with a possible D match to TRBD1 (6 bases). V was clipped by 5 bases and J by 2 bases, with 9 bases between them. The CDR3 totals 13 residues. Per germline, CDR1 KGHSH and CDR2 LQKENI. In DNA form, the CDR3 reads TGTGCCAGCTCAACGGGACAAAACTATGGCTACACCTTC. It is translated as CASSTGQNYGYTF.

The J gene is TRBJ2-5, the V gene TRBV28, with D tentatively TRBD2 (6 bases). This CDR3 is built from 14 residues. CDR1 is MDHEN and CDR2 is SYDVKM in the germline V gene. V gave up 6 bases and J gave up 2 bases, with 13 bases separating them. CDR3 amino acids: CASSMTRSQETQYF. The CDR3 DNA follows: TGTGCCAGCAGCATGACTAGGTCACAAGAGACCCAGTACTTC.

The chain recombines TRBV5-5 with TRBJ2-1; 9 bases fit TRBD2. The V gene's germline CDR1 is SGHKS and CDR2 YYEKEE (reference sequence). With V trimmed by 0 bases and J by 4 bases, 11 bases remained unmatched. The CDR3 consists of 18 residues. The CDR3 loop reads CASSLGPTTRGGYNEQFF. Here the CDR3 DNA reads TGTGCCAGCAGCTTGGGGCCCACCACGCGGGGGGGATACAATGAGCAGTTCTTC.

This clone was picked up a small number of times. CDR3 sequence (DNA): TGTGCCACCAGCGGATCGACAGGGTCTGGGAGGGATACGCAGTATTTT. Translating it yields CATSGSTGSGRDTQYF. V usage is TRBV15 and J usage is TRBJ2-3, with D tentatively TRBD1 (7 bases). The germline V and J ends were trimmed by 5 bases and 6 bases, with 21 bases remaining between them. Germline assignment: CDR1 LNHNV and CDR2 YYDKDF (reference sequence). The CDR3 has 16 amino acids.

On this clone: In the same sample, other DNA sequences code for this CDR3. This chain connects TRBV7-9 to TRBJ2-3, with 13 positions matching TRBD2. V gave up 1 base and J gave up 1 base; unmatched junction bases: 2. Germline V gene lookup returns CDR1 SEHNR and CDR2 FQNEAQ (reference sequence). The CDR3 spans 17 residues. The CDR3 nucleotides are TGTGCCAGCAGCTTAGGCGGACTAGCGGGGGGCACAGATACGCAGTATTTT. Its translation is CASSLGGLAGGTDTQYF.

This chain uses TRBV19 with TRBJ2-1; D is possibly TRBD2 (6 bases). Germline V gene data show CDR1 as LNHDA and CDR2 as SQIVND (reference sequence). V lost 3 bases, J lost 6 bases, and 12 bases lay in between. The CDR3 is 14 residues long. CDR3 in amino acids: CASSISGVSNEQFF. Here the CDR3 DNA reads TGTGCCAGTAGTATTTCGGGAGTTAGCAATGAGCAGTTCTTC.

This clone was observed a few times. This sequence joins TRBV7-2 and TRBJ2-7; 9 bases line up with TRBD1. CDR3 length: 14 amino acids. The trim removed 5 bases at V and 4 bases at J, leaving 6 bases unmatched. CDR1 and CDR2 (germline): SGHTA, FQGNSA. Here the CDR3 reads CASSPGTGKYEQYF. The CDR3 DNA reads as TGTGCCAGCAGCCCCGGGACAGGGAAATACGAGCAGTACTTC.

The chain couples TRBV27 to TRBJ2-7; TRBD2 might be the D (6 bases). V gave up 5 bases and J gave up 6 bases, with 11 bases separating them. The V gene's germline CDR1 is MNHEY and CDR2 SMNVEV (reference sequence). There are 12 residues in the CDR3. The CDR3, as DNA: TGTGCCAGCAGTCCCGGGAGTCTCGAGCAGTACTTC. It yields the protein CASSPGSLEQYF.

The gene calls are TRBV7-2 and TRBJ1-5; tentative D call: TRBD1 (6 bases). Germline CDR1 and CDR2: SGHTA and FQGNSA. V was shortened by 5 bases and J by 3 bases, with 14 bases between the two germline ends. The CDR3 spans 15 residues. The CDR3, as DNA: TGTGCCAGCAGCGCACAAGGACAGAACAATCAGCCCCAGCATTTT. Translating it yields CASSAQGQNNQPQHF. The variable domain in full, with the rest retrieved from reference TRBV7-2 and TRBJ1-5, is GAGVSQSPSNKVTEKGKDVELRCDPISGHTALYWYRQSLGQGLEFLIYFQGNSAPDKSGLPSDRFSAERTGGSVSTLTIQRTQQEDSAVYLCASSAQGQNNQPQHFGDGTRLSIL.

The V gene is TRBV7-9, the J gene TRBJ1-2; D remains unclear. The germline CDR1 and CDR2 sequences are SEHNR and FQNEAQ (reference sequence). This CDR3 has 14 residues. The germline V and J ends were trimmed by 6 bases and 4 bases, with 15 bases remaining between them. CDR3 bases: TGTGCCAGCAGGTCGGACGGGGTCATCTATGGCTACACCTTC. It specifies CASRSDGVIYGYTF. Complete variable domain (other parts from reference TRBV7-9 and TRBJ1-2): DTGVSQNPRHKITKRGQNVTFRCDPISEHNRLYWYRQTLGQGPEFLTYFQNEAQLEKSRLLSDRFSAERPKGSFSTLEIQRTEQGDSAMYLCASRSDGVIYGYTFGSGTRLTVV.

The chain uses TRBV2 and TRBJ2-5, with D tentatively TRBD2 (6 bases). CDR3 size: 15 residues. Trimming left V 6 bases short and J 0 bases short, with 14 bases between. Per germline, CDR1 SNHLY and CDR2 FYNNEI. For the CDR3, the DNA is TGTGCCAGCAGGGATCTCCGGGGGTACCAAGAGACCCAGTACTTC. Translation: CASRDLRGYQETQYF.

The rearrangement joins TRBV4-2 to TRBJ2-7; 9 bases map to TRBD2. Per germline, CDR1 LGHNA and CDR2 YNFKEQ. Trimming at V came to 3 bases and at J to 3 bases, leaving 6 bases not matched to a gene. The CDR3 is made up of 15 amino acids. CDR3 in amino acids: CASSQGREGRYEQYF. The CDR3 DNA follows: TGTGCCAGCAGCCAGGGGCGGGAGGGCCGCTACGAGCAGTACTTC.

This chain joins TRBV2 and TRBJ1-2; D not certain. This CDR3 region has 15 residues. Germline CDR1 reads SNHLY; CDR2 reads FYNNEI. V shed 2 bases and J shed 5 bases, with 15 bases lying between them. This chain's CDR3 is CASSEKSSGSYGYTF. Written as DNA, the CDR3 is TGTGCCAGCAGTGAAAAGTCAAGCGGGAGTTATGGCTACACCTTC. The full variable domain, its missing parts supplied by reference TRBV2 and TRBJ1-2, is EPEVTQTPSHQVTQMGQEVILRCVPISNHLYFYWYRQILGQKVEFLVSFYNNEISEKSEIFDDQFSVERPDGSNFTLKIRSTKLEDSAMYFCASSEKSSGSYGYTFGSGTRLTVV.

The chain uses TRBV28 and TRBJ2-6, with D possibly TRBD2 on 6 matching bases. This CDR3 region has 15 residues. Germline values: CDR1 MDHEN, CDR2 SYDVKM. V was clipped by 6 bases and J by 2 bases, with 11 bases between them. In DNA form, the CDR3 reads TGTGCCAGCAGCCGCGGAGGGCCTGGGGCCAACGTCCTGACTTTC. The encoded protein is CASSRGGPGANVLTF.

The V and J genes are TRBV28 and TRBJ2-2, with D perhaps TRBD1 (6 bases). The CDR3 has 19 amino acids. With 6 bases removed from V and 3 bases from J, the gap between germline ends came to 26 bases. Germline lookup yields CDR1 MDHEN and CDR2 SYDVKM. In nucleotides, the CDR3 is TGTGCCAGCAGACCCCAACAGGGAGCCCGTTCGAACGACACCGGGGAGCTGTTTTTT. Protein product: CASRPQQGARSNDTGELFF. The full variable domain, in which reference TRBV28 and TRBJ2-2 provide the parts outside the CDR3, is DVKVTQSSRYLVKRTGEKVFLECVQDMDHENMFWYRQDPGLGLRLIYFSYDVKMKEKGDIPEGYSVSREKKERFSLILESASTNQTSMYLCASRPQQGARSNDTGELFFGEGSRLTVL.

This sequence joins TRBV5-1 and TRBJ2-5; 12 nucleotides agree with TRBD2. This CDR3 is 16 amino acids long. Germline V gene data show CDR1 as SGHRS and CDR2 as YFSETQ. J was trimmed by 4 bases and V by 1 base; bases with no gene match: 5. The DNA of the CDR3 is TGCGCCAGCAGCTTGTTCCTAGCGGGAGGGACAGAGACCCAGTACTTC. Translation: CASSLFLAGGTETQYF.

The V gene is TRBV18, the J gene TRBJ1-1, with D perhaps matching TRBD1 (5 bases). The CDR3 is 16 amino acids. V was pared by 3 bases and J by 1 base, with 15 bases between. Germline CDR1 and CDR2: KGHSH and LQKENI. The CDR3 here is CASSPTPAGKNTEAFF. The CDR3 nucleotides are TGTGCCAGCTCACCTACACCCGCAGGGAAGAACACTGAAGCTTTCTTT.

This chain uses TRBV28 with TRBJ1-2; perhaps TRBD1 as D (6 bases). V gave up 6 bases and J gave up 2 bases, with 13 bases separating them. This CDR3 is built from 14 residues. The V gene's germline CDR1 is MDHEN and CDR2 SYDVKM. The CDR3 reads CASRDQGSNYGYTF. DNA for the CDR3: TGTGCCAGCAGGGATCAGGGGAGCAACTATGGCTACACCTTC.